Sequencing of this TCR beta chain was carried out in a study of blood T cell repertoires in COVID-19. Study-level background: Whether acute or convalescent, the COVID-19 samples came from the United States, Italy and Spain. PBMCs, B-cell-depleted T cells, or T cells were the source of the cDNA or gDNA that made up the material.

In the original processing: Estimated nucleated cell counts came from reference gene primer amplification. Here immunoSEQ multiplex PCR was the method, and the copy in TCRdb shows in-frame clones only, minus some. The V and J calls and clone size were taken over from that table, and D and trimming were inferred from the DNA. The profile shows 97,000 or so clones, more than 75% of them singletons. Germline CDR1 reads LNHDA; CDR2 reads SQIVND (reference sequence). The CDR3 runs 14 residues. The V gene lost 7 bases and the J gene lost 6 bases, with 18 bases spanning the gap. The V and J genes are TRBV19 and TRBJ1-2; the D gene is possibly TRBD1 (6 bases). The TCR sequence derives from a man aged 55 to 70 with active or convalescent COVID-19. Sequenced material: peripheral blood. CDR3 residues: CASNSRLGADGYTF. CDR3 in DNA: TGTGCCAGTAACTCCCGGCTGGGGGCTGATGGCTACACCTTC.